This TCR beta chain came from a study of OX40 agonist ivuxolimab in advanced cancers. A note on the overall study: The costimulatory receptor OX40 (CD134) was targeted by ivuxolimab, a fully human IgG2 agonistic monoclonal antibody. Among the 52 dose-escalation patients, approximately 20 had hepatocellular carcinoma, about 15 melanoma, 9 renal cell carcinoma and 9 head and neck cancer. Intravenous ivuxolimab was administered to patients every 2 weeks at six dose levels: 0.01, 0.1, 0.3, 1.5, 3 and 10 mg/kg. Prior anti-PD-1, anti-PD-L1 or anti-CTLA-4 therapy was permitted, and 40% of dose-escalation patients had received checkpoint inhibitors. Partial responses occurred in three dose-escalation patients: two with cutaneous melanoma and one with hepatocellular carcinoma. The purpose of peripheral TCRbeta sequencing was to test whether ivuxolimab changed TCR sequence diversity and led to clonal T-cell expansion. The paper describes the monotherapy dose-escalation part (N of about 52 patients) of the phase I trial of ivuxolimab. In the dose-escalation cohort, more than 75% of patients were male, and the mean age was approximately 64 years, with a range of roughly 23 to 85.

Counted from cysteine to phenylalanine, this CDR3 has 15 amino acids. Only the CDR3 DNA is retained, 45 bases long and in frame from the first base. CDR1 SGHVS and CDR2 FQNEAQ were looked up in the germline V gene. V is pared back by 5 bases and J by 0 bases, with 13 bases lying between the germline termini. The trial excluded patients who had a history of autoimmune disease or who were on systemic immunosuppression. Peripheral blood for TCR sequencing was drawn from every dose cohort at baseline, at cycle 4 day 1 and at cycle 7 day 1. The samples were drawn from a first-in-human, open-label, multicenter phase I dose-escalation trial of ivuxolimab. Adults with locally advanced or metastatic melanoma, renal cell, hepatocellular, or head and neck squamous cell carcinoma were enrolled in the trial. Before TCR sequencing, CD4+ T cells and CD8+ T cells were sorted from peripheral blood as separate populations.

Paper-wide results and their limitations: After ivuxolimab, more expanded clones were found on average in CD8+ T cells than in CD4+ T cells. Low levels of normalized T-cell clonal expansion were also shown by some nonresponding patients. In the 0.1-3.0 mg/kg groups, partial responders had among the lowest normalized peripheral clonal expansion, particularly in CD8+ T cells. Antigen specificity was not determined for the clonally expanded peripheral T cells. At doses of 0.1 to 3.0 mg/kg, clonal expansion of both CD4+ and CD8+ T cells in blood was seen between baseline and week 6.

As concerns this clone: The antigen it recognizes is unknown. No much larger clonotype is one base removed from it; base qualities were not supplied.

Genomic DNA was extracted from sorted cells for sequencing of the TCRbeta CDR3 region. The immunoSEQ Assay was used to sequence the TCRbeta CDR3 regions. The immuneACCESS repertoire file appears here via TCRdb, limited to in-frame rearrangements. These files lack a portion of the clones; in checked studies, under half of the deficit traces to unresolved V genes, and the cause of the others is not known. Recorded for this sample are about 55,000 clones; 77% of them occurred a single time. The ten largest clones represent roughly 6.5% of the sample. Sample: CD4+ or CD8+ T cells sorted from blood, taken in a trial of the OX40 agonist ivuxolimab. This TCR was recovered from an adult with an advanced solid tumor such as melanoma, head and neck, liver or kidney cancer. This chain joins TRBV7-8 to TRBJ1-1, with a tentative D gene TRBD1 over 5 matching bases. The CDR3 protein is CASSPRDGMNTEAFF. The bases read TGTGCCAGCAGCCCACGGGACGGTATGAACACTGAAGCTTTCTTT.